This is a list of T cell receptor beta chains from one sample in a study of control samples from healthy donors and cancer patients. Using immunoSEQ multiplex PCR, the repertoire was profiled, and TCRdb retains in-frame clones only, with some absent. Of around 90,000 clones in the sample, more than 70% were seen once. The sample consisted of blood. These receptors were obtained from a woman aged 35 to 49 in good health. The CDR3 runs from the conserved cysteine through the conserved F or W. Each record gives: J gene, V gene, D gene, clone size, CDR3 DNA, CDR3 protein. The D gene is left open where the match is weak. Only some rows state a clone size, as once, few, many or a class for expanded clones.

>TRBJ1-2|TRBV7-9|TRBD1|-
TGTGCCAGCAGCTTAGATGGGACAGGGTTCTATGGCTACACCTTC
CASSLDGTGFYGYTF
>TRBJ2-1|TRBV3-1/TRBV3-2|-|-
TGTGCCAGCAGCCGCTTGAGGACGTCGGGGAATGAGCAGTTCTTC
CASSRLRTSGNEQFF
>TRBJ2-1|TRBV5-4|-|-
TGTGCCAGCAGCTTGGGTGGCGGGCGCCTCCCTGGGAATGAGCAGTTCTTC
CASSLGGGRLPGNEQFF
>TRBJ1-2|TRBV27|-|-
TGTGCCAGCAGGTTGGGGGGAACAAACTATGGCTACACCTTC
CASRLGGTNYGYTF
>TRBJ2-7|TRBV6-6|-|-
TGTGACCCTGGGACCTCCTACGAGCAGTACTTC
CDPGTSYEQYF
>TRBJ1-2|TRBV5-4|TRBD1|-
TGTGCCAGCAGCATTACAGGGGGCCCTATCTATGGCTACACCTTC
CASSITGGPIYGYTF
>TRBJ2-5|TRBV7-8|-|-
TGTGCCAGCAGCTTACGAGGAGCAGGGCTGGGGCAAGAGACCCAGTACTTC
CASSLRGAGLGQETQYF
>TRBJ2-7|TRBV12-3/TRBV12-4|-|-
TGTGCCAGCAGTCTAATACAGGGCTACGAGCAGTACTTC
CASSLIQGYEQYF
>TRBJ1-5|TRBV5-1|-|-
TGCGCCAGCAGCTTGGGCAGGGATCAGCCCCAGCATTTT
CASSLGRDQPQHF
>TRBJ1-1|TRBV5-6|-|once
TGTGCCAGCAGTAATAACACTGAAGCTTTCTTT
CASSNNTEAFF
>TRBJ1-3|TRBV6-5|-|-
TGTGCCAGCAGTACCCAGGGACGTCCCAGAAACACCATATATTTT
CASSTQGRPRNTIYF
>TRBJ1-1|TRBV30|-|-
TGTGCCTGGAGTGTACAGGAGAACACTGAAGCTTTCTTT
CAWSVQENTEAFF
>TRBJ2-4|TRBV25-1|-|-
TGTGCCAGCAGTGAATTGGGGGGCCCCCCAAACATTCAGTACTTC
CASSELGGPPNIQYF
>TRBJ1-6|TRBV3-1/TRBV3-2|-|few
TGTGCCAGCAGCCAAGAGTGGGGGATCACCCTCCACTTT
CASSQEWGITLHF
>TRBJ2-2|TRBV7-2|-|-
TGTGCCAGCAGCTTGTCAGCTTCGTACACCGGGGAGCTGTTTTTT
CASSLSASYTGELFF
>TRBJ1-5|TRBV5-6|-|-
TGTGCCAGCAGCATATACCAGTATCGGAGCAATCAGCCCCAGCATTTT
CASSIYQYRSNQPQHF
>TRBJ1-2|TRBV19|-|-
TGTGCCAGTAGTATAGATGGCCGCTTTAACTATGGCTACACCTTC
CASSIDGRFNYGYTF
>TRBJ2-7|TRBV6-2/TRBV6-3|TRBD2|-
TGTGCCAGCAGTCCCCGTGGAGCGGGGGGCAGGTACGAGCAGTACTTC
CASSPRGAGGRYEQYF
>TRBJ1-6|TRBV10-3|-|-
TGTGCCATCCGGGCAGATAATAATTCACCCCTCCACTTT
CAIRADNNSPLHF
>TRBJ1-1|TRBV19|-|many
TGTGCCAGTAGTATCCTCCAGGGGAGGAGTGAAGCTTTCTTT
CASSILQGRSEAFF
>TRBJ1-1|TRBV20-1|-|-
TGCAGTGCTAGTAACAGAGGAGGGCCGAACACTGAAGCTTTCTTT
CSASNRGGPNTEAFF